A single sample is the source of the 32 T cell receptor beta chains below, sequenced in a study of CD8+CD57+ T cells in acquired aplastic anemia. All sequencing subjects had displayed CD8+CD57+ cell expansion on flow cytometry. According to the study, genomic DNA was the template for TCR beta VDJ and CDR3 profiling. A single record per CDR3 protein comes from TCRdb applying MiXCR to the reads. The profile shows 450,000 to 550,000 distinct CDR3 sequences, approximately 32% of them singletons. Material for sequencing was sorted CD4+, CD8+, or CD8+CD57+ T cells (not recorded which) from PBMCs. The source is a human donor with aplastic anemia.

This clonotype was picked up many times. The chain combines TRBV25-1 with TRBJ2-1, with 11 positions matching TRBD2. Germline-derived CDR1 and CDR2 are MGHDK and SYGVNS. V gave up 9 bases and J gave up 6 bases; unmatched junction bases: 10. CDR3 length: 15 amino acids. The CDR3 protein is CASGAVAGGVNEQFF. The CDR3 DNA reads TGTGCCAGTGGGGCGGTAGCGGGAGGGGTCAATGAGCAGTTCTTC.

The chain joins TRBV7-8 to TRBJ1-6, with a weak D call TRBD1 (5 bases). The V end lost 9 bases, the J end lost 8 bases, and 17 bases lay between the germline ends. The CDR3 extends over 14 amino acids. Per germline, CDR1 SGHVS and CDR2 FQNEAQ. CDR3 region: CASGVGPMDSPLHF. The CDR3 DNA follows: TGTGCCAGTGGCGTGGGACCGATGGATTCACCCCTCCACTTT.

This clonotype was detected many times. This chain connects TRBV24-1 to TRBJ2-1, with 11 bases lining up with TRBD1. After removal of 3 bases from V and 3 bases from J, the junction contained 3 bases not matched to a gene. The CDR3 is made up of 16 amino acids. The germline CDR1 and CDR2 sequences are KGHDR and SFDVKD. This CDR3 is CATSDPGTGGYNEQFF. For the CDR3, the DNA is TGTGCCACCAGTGATCCCGGGACAGGGGGCTACAATGAGCAGTTCTTC.

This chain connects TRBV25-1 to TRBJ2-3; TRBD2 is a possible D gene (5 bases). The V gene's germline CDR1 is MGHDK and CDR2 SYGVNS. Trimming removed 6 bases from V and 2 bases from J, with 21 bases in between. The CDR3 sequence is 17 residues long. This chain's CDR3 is CASSRRKGGLNTDTQYF. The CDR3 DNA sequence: TGTGCCAGCAGCCGAAGGAAGGGCGGGCTAAACACAGATACGCAGTATTTT.

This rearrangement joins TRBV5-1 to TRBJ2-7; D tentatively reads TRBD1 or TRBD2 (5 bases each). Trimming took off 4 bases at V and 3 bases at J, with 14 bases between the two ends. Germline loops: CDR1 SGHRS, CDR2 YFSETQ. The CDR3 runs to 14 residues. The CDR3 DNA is TGCGCCAGCAGCACCCGGGACGCAAACTACGAGCAGTACTTC. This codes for CASSTRDANYEQYF.

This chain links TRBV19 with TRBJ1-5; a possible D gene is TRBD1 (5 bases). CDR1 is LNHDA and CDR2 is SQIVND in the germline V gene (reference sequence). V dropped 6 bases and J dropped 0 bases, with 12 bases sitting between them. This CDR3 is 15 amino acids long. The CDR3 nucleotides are TGTGCCAGTAGGGAGCGGGGGAGTAGCAATCAGCCCCAGCATTTT. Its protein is CASRERGSSNQPQHF.

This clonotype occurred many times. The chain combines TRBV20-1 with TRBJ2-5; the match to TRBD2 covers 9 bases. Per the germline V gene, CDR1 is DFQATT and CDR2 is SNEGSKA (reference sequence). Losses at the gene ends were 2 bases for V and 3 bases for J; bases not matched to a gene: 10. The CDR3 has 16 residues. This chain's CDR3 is CSARPTTGLAKETQYF. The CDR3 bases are TGCAGTGCTAGACCTACCACGGGACTAGCTAAAGAGACCCAGTACTTC.

CDR3 sequence (DNA): TGCGCCAGCAGGCGGGACAGCTCCTGTGGCTACACCTTC. It yields the protein CASRRDSSCGYTF. The gene calls are TRBV5-1 and TRBJ1-2; 7 positions agree with TRBD1. Germline CDR1 SGHRS, CDR2 YFSETQ. There are 13 residues in the CDR3. Trimming took 5 bases from V and 7 from J; bases not matched to a gene: 8.

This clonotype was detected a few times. This chain's CDR3 is CASSVPNQETQYF. DNA of the CDR3: TGTGCCAGCAGCGTACCAAACCAAGAGACCCAGTACTTC. The chain uses TRBV11-1 and TRBJ2-5; D is undetermined. The germline V and J ends were trimmed by 5 bases and 0 bases, with 7 bases remaining between them. The CDR3 totals 13 residues. Per the germline V gene, CDR1 is SGHAT and CDR2 is FQDESV (reference sequence).

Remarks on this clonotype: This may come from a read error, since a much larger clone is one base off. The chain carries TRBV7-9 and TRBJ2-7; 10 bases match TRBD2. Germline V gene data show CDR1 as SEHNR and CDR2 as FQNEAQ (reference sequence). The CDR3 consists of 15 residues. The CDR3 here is CASSNGLAVGNEQHF. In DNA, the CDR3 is TGTGCCAGCAGCAACGGACTAGCGGTCGGTAACGAGCAGCACTTC.

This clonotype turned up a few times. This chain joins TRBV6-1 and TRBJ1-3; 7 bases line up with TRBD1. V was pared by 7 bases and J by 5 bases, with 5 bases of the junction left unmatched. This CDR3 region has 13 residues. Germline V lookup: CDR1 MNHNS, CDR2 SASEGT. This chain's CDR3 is CASTPGGRNTIYF. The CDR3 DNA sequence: TGTGCCAGCACCCCAGGGGGAAGAAACACCATATATTTT.

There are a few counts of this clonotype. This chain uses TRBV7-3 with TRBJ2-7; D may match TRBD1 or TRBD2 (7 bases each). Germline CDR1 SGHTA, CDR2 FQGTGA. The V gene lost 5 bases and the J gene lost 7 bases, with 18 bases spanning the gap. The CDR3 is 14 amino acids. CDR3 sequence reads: CASSPGGGSGEQYF. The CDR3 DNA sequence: TGTGCCAGCAGCCCAGGGGGGGGCTCGGGGGAGCAGTACTTC. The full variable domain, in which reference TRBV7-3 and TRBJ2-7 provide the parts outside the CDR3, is GAGVSQTPSNKVTEKGKYVELRCDPISGHTALYWYRQSLGQGPEFLIYFQGTGAADDSGLPNDRFFAVRPEGSVSTLKIQRTERGDSAVYLCASSPGGGSGEQYFGPGTRLTVT.

CDR3 sequence reads: CATSDPAKHNEQFF. The CDR3 nucleotides are TGTGCCACCAGTGACCCAGCCAAACACAATGAGCAGTTCTTC. The chain employs TRBV24-1 and TRBJ2-1; D gene unclear. The length of the CDR3 is 14 residues. Trimming stripped 4 bases from V and 5 bases from J, with 11 bases between. Germline V lookup: CDR1 KGHDR, CDR2 SFDVKD.

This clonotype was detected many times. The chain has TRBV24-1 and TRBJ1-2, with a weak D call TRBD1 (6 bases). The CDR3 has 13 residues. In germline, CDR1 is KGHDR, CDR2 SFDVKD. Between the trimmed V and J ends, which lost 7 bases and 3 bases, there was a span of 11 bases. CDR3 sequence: CATSQGQHYGYTF. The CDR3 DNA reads TGTGCCACCAGCCAAGGACAGCACTATGGCTACACCTTC.

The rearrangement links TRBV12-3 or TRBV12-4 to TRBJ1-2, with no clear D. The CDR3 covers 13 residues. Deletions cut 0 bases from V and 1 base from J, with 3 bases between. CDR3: CASSLAVNYGYTF. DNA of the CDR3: TGTGCCAGCAGTTTAGCCGTTAACTATGGCTACACCTTC.

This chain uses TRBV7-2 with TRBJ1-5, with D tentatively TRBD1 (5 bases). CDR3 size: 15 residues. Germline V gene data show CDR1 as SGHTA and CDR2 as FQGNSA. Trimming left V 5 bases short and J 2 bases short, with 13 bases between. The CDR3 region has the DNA TGTGCCAGCAGCCGCGGGGGGGAGCGCAATCAGCCCCAGCATTTT. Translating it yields CASSRGGERNQPQHF. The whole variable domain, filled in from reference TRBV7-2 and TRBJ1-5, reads GAGVSQSPSNKVTEKGKDVELRCDPISGHTALYWYRQSLGQGLEFLIYFQGNSAPDKSGLPSDRFSAERTGGSVSTLTIQRTQQEDSAVYLCASSRGGERNQPQHFGDGTRLSIL.

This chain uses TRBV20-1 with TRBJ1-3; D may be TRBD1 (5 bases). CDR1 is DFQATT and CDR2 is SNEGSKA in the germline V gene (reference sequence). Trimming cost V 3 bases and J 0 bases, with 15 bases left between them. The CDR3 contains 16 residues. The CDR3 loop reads CSASRGSVYSGNTIYF. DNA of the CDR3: TGCAGTGCTAGTCGGGGCAGTGTCTACTCTGGAAACACCATATATTTT.

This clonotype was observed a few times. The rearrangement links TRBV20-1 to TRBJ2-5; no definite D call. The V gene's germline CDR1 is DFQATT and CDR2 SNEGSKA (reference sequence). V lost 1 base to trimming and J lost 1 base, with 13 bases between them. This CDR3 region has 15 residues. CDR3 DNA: TGCAGTGCTAGAGTACACTTAATTGGCCAAGAGACCCAGTACTTC. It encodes CSARVHLIGQETQYF.

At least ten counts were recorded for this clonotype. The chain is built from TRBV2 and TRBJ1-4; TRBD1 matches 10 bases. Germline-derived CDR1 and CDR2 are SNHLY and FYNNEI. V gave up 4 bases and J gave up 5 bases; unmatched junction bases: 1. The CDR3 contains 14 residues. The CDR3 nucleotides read TGTGCCAGCAGTGCGACAGGGGGCAATGAAAAACTGTTTTTT. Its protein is CASSATGGNEKLFF. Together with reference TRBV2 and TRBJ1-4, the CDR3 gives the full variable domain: EPEVTQTPSHQVTQMGQEVILRCVPISNHLYFYWYRQILGQKVEFLVSFYNNEISEKSEIFDDQFSVERPDGSNFTLKIRSTKLEDSAMYFCASSATGGNEKLFFGSGTQLSVL.

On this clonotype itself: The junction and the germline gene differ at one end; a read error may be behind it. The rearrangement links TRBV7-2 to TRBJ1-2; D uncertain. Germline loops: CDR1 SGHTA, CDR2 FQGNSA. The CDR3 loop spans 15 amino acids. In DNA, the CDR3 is TGTGCCAGCAGCAAGGGCCGCCCTGTGGTCTATGGCTGCACCTTC. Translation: CASSKGRPVVYGCTF. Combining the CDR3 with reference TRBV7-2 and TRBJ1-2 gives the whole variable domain GAGVSQSPSNKVTEKGKDVELRCDPISGHTALYWYRQSLGQGLEFLIYFQGNSAPDKSGLPSDRFSAERTGGSVSTLTIQRTQQEDSAVYLCASSKGRPVVYGCTFGSGTRLTVV.

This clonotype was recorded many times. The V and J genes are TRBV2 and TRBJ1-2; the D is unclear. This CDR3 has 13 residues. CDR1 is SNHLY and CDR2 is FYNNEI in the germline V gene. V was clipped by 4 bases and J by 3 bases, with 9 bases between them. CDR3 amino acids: CASSVGVDYGYTF. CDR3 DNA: TGTGCCAGCAGTGTTGGTGTTGACTATGGCTACACCTTC.

CDR3 in amino acids: CASSSAGPGNYGYTF. The CDR3 nucleotides read TGTGCCAGCAGCTCCGCAGGCCCAGGGAACTATGGCTACACCTTC. This chain joins TRBV7-9 and TRBJ1-2; weak D call: TRBD1 (5 bases). CDR1 SEHNR and CDR2 FQNEAQ come from the germline V gene (reference sequence). Trimming stripped 4 bases from V and 2 bases from J, with 14 bases between. The CDR3 is 15 residues long.

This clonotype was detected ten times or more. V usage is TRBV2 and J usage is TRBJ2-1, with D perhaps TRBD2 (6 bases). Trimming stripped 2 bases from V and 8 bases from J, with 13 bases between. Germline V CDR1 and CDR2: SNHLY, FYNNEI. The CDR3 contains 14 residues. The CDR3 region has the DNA TGTGCCAGCAGTGAACAGGGACTGGTCGATGAGCAGTTCTTC. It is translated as CASSEQGLVDEQFF.

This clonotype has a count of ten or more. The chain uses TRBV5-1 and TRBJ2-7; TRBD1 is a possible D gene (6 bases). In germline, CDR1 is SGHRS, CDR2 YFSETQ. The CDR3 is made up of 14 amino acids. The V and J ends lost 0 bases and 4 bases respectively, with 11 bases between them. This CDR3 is CASSLAGHMYEQYF. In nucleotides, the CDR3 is TGCGCCAGCAGCTTGGCGGGACACATGTACGAGCAGTACTTC.

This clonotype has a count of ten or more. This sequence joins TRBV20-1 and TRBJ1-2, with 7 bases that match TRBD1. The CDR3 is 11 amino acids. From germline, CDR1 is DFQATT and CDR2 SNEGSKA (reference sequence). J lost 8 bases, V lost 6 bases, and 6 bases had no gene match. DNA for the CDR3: TGCAGTGCGGGGGAACAGGGGGGCTACACCTTC. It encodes CSAGEQGGYTF.

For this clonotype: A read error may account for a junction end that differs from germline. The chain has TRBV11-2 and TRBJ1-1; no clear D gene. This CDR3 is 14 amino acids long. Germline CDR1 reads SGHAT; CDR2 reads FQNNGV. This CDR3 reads CASSPLRARTGAFF. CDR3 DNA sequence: TGTGCCAGCAGTCCCCTACGGGCTAGAACTGGAGCTTTCTTT.

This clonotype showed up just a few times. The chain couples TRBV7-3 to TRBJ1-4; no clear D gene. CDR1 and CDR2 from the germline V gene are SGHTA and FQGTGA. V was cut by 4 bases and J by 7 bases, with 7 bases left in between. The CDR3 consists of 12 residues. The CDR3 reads CASSSYGEKLFF. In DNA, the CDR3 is TGTGCCAGCAGCTCGTACGGTGAAAAACTGTTTTTT.

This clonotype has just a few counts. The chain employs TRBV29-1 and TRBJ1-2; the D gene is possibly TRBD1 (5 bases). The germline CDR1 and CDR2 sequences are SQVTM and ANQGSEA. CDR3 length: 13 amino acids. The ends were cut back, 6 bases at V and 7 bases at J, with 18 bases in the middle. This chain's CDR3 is CSVDGRVMAGYTF. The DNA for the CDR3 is TGCAGCGTAGATGGCAGGGTTATGGCTGGCTACACCTTC. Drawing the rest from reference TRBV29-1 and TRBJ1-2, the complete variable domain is SAVISQKPSRDICQRGTSLTIQCQVDSQVTMMFWYRQQPGQSLTLIATANQGSEATYESGFVIDKFPISRPNLTFSTLTVSNMSPEDSSIYLCSVDGRVMAGYTFGSGTRLTVV.

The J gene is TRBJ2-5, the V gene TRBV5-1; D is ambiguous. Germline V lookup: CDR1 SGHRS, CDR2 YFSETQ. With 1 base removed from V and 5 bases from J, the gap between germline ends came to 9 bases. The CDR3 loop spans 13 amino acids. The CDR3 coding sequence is TGCGCCAGCAGCTTGATGGGTGTGGAGACCCAGTACTTC. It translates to CASSLMGVETQYF.

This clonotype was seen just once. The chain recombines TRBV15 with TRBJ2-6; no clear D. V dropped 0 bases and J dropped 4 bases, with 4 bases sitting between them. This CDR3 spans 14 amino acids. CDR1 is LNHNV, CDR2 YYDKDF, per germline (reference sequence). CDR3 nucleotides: TGTGCCACCAGCAGAGATTTGGGGGCCAACGTCCTGACTTTC. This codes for CATSRDLGANVLTF.

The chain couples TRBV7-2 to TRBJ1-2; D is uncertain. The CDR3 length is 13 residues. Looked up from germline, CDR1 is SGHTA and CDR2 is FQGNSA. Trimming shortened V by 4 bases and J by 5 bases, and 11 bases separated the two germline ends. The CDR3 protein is CASSSSLLYGYTF. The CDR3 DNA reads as TGTGCCAGCAGCTCGTCGCTTCTTTATGGCTACACCTTC.

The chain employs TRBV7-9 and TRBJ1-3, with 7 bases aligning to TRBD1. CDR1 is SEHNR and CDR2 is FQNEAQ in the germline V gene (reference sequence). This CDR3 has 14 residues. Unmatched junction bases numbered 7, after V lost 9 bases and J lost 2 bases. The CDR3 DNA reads TGTGCCAGTCGGTCAGGGGGAACTGGAAACACCATATATTTT. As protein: CASRSGGTGNTIYF.